The sequence of this T cell receptor beta chain was determined in a study of OX40 agonist ivuxolimab in advanced cancers. Germline V lookup: CDR1 LNHDA, CDR2 SQIVND (reference sequence). This CDR3 has 15 amino acids. Trimming took 5 bases from V and 7 from J, leaving 17 bases between them. The protocol was immunoSEQ multiplex PCR, while the TCRdb copy is restricted to in-frame clones and leaves out a portion. The sample yields about 30,000 clones, less than 80% seen once. Sequences were derived from CD4+ or CD8+ T cells sorted from blood, sampled in a trial of the OX40 agonist ivuxolimab. This clonotype was sampled from an adult with an advanced solid tumor such as melanoma, head and neck, liver or kidney cancer. The J gene is TRBJ1-4, the V gene TRBV19; D call uncertain. The DNA of the CDR3 is TGTGCCAGTAGTGCCTTCTACCTGGGCGGTGAAAAACTGTTTTTT. Translated, it gives CASSAFYLGGEKLFF.